The next 8 T cell receptor beta chains were all read from a single sample in a study of T cells after yellow fever vaccination. A single record per CDR3 protein comes from TCRdb applying MiXCR to the 5' RACE reads. The sample shows about 580,000 distinct CDR3 sequences, approximately 16% of them seen only once. Sequencing was performed on PBMCs, taken 5 days after the first yellow fever vaccination. The receptor set was obtained from a man in his late teens or twenties who received the YFV17D yellow fever vaccine.

This clonotype was seen many times. This chain uses TRBV5-1 with TRBJ2-1; 7 bases agree with TRBD2. The germline gives CDR1 SGHRS, CDR2 YFSETQ. This CDR3 comprises 17 residues. Germline trimming cut 0 bases from V and 0 bases from J; bases unmatched to any gene: 6. CDR3 loop: CASSLGLAVSSYNEQFF. The CDR3, as DNA: TGCGCCAGCAGCTTGGGGCTAGCGGTGAGCTCCTACAATGAGCAGTTCTTC.

There are a few counts of this clonotype. The chain has TRBV20-1 and TRBJ2-7, with D unresolved. The ends were cut back, 0 bases at V and 12 bases at J, with 15 bases in the middle. The length of the CDR3 is 12 residues. CDR1 is DFQATT, CDR2 SNEGSKA, per germline (reference sequence). The CDR3 reads CSAREVLGKMYV. CDR3 DNA: TGCAGTGCTAGAGAGGTCCTGGGGAAGATGTACGTC.

V and J are TRBV10-3 and TRBJ2-5, with D perhaps matching TRBD1 (6 bases). V was trimmed by 8 bases and J by 2 bases, leaving 12 bases between them. Germline CDR1 is ENHRY and CDR2 is SYGVKD. This CDR3 is built from 13 residues. The DNA for the CDR3 is TGTGCCATCGGACAGTCACCACAAGAGACCCAGTACTTC. Amino acids: CAIGQSPQETQYF.

This chain connects TRBV7-9 to TRBJ1-1, with no clear D. Trimming shortened V by 6 bases and J by 10 bases, and 18 bases separated the two germline ends. The CDR3 length is 13 residues. CDR1 and CDR2 (germline): SEHNR, FQNEAQ (reference sequence). Here the CDR3 DNA reads TGTGCCAGCAGTCTTTCGACGGCCGGATTAGCTTTCTTT. Its translation: CASSLSTAGLAFF.

The table lists this clonotype with a few counts. The chain couples TRBV29-1 to TRBJ2-1; tentative D call: TRBD2 (5 bases). Germline-derived CDR1 and CDR2 are SQVTM and ANQGSEA. Deletions cut 8 bases from V and 2 bases from J, with 13 bases between. The length of the CDR3 is 13 residues. CDR3 nucleotides: TGCAGCCACCTCGGGGATACCTACAATGAGCAGTTCTTC. Translation gives CSHLGDTYNEQFF.

A few counts support this clonotype. This chain connects TRBV11-1 to TRBJ1-4; D remains unclear. The CDR3 consists of 14 residues. CDR1 SGHAT and CDR2 FQDESV come from the germline V gene (reference sequence). The V and J ends lost 5 bases and 6 bases respectively, with 13 bases between them. CDR3 nucleotide sequence: TGTGCCAGCAGCCCGAATGGGCCGGATGAAAAACTGTTTTTT. This translates into CASSPNGPDEKLFF. The variable domain in full, completed from reference TRBV11-1 and TRBJ1-4, reads EAEVAQSPRYKITEKSQAVAFWCDPISGHATLYWYRQILGQGPELLVQFQDESVVDDSQLPKDRFSAERLKGVDSTLKIQPAELGDSAMYLCASSPNGPDEKLFFGSGTQLSVL.

This clonotype occurred a few times. This chain links TRBV7-9 with TRBJ1-4; D might be TRBD1 (5 bases). CDR3 length: 15 amino acids. The V end was cut by 6 bases, the J end by 2 bases, with 13 bases between. Germline-derived CDR1 and CDR2 are SEHNR and FQNEAQ (reference sequence). CDR3 protein: CASRPKGFTNEKLFF. CDR3 sequence (DNA): TGTGCCAGCAGACCCAAGGGGTTCACTAATGAAAAACTGTTTTTT.

The table lists this clonotype with a few counts. V and J are TRBV4-1 and TRBJ1-3; perhaps TRBD1 as D (5 bases). Trimming shortened V by 4 bases and J by 6 bases, and 16 bases separated the two germline ends. Germline V lookup: CDR1 MGHRA, CDR2 YSYEKL. The CDR3 contains 15 residues. DNA for the CDR3: TGCGCCAGCAGCCGAGATTTGGGGGAACCAAACACCATATATTTT. The encoded protein is CASSRDLGEPNTIYF.